These 26 T cell receptor beta chains came from one sample sequenced in a study of regulatory T cells in long-lasting Graves disease. Documented time point: newly diagnosed GD, antithyroid drugs for less than 3 months. PBMC-derived RNA was used for the TCR library. Construction of TCR beta libraries relied on iRepertoire HTBI primers and on Arm-PCR targeting CDR3 regions. TCRdb reanalysed the multiplex PCR reads using MiXCR and keeps one entry per CDR3 protein. In the table there are 500,000 or so distinct CDR3 sequences, about 15% of which are singletons. The same sample was also used in a study of T cells in Graves' hyperthyroidism and ophthalmopathy.

The input for sequencing was peripheral blood mononuclear cells (PBMCs), taken at new diagnosis, from a patient treated with antithyroid drugs. The receptors here all came from a middle-aged woman with Graves disease.

This clonotype has only a few counts. The CDR3 spells CAWSEQGQPQHF. In DNA form, the CDR3 reads TGTGCCTGGAGCGAACAGGGCCAGCCCCAGCATTTT. This chain uses TRBV30 with TRBJ1-5; TRBD1 is a possible D gene (6 bases). The germline V gene encodes CDR1 GTSNPN and CDR2 SVGIG (reference sequence). The CDR3 covers 12 residues. V dropped 3 bases and J dropped 7 bases, with 10 bases sitting between them.

For the CDR3, the DNA is TGTGCCAGCAGTTCGCCCCCGGGGGGCGAGGGGGAGCTGTTTTTT. As protein: CASSSPPGGEGELFF. V usage is TRBV6-5 and J usage is TRBJ2-2; D perhaps matches TRBD2 (7 bases). V lost 4 bases, J lost 8 bases, and 17 bases lay in between. This CDR3 region has 15 residues. The germline V gene encodes CDR1 MNHEY and CDR2 SVGAGI.

The chain has TRBV7-9 and TRBJ2-7; D not certain. The CDR3 loop spans 13 amino acids. Germline V gives CDR1 SEHNR, CDR2 FQNEAQ (reference sequence). Trimming left V 5 bases short and J 5 bases short, with 13 bases between. The CDR3 here is CASSPSDGDEQYF. The DNA for the CDR3 is TGTGCCAGCAGCCCATCGGACGGCGACGAGCAGTACTTC.

The chain combines TRBV3-1 with TRBJ1-6, with D possibly TRBD1 on 6 matching bases. The CDR3 is 17 amino acids. Per the germline V gene, CDR1 is LGHDT and CDR2 is YNNKEL (reference sequence). With 4 bases removed from V and 4 bases from J, the gap between germline ends came to 17 bases. The CDR3 loop is CASSPRRGERYNSPLHF. Here the CDR3 DNA reads TGTGCCAGCAGCCCCAGGAGGGGGGAGCGTTATAATTCACCCCTCCACTTT.

This clonotype was seen ten or more times. V usage is TRBV6-1 and J usage is TRBJ1-5; a possible D gene is TRBD1 (5 bases). Trimming stripped 5 bases from V and 2 bases from J, with 13 bases between. CDR1 is MNHNS, CDR2 SASEGT, per germline. The CDR3 totals 15 residues. The CDR3 DNA is TGTGCCAGCAGTACTATAACAGGCGGCAATCAGCCCCAGCATTTT. Protein product: CASSTITGGNQPQHF.

The table lists this clonotype with many counts. This rearrangement joins TRBV5-6 to TRBJ1-5; possibly TRBD1 for D (5 bases). The V gene's germline CDR1 is SGHDT and CDR2 YYEEEE. CDR3 length equals 14 residues. The V and J ends lost 0 bases and 6 bases respectively, with 10 bases between them. CDR3 residues: CASSLGGVSQPQHF. The CDR3 DNA follows: TGTGCCAGCAGCTTGGGGGGCGTGAGTCAGCCCCAGCATTTT.

The rearrangement uses TRBV19 and TRBJ1-1; TRBD1 might be the D (5 bases). This CDR3 comprises 15 residues. Trimming stripped 3 bases from V and 1 base from J, with 12 bases between. From germline, CDR1 is LNHDA and CDR2 SQIVND (reference sequence). CDR3 in DNA: TGTGCCAGTAGTATTCCCGGGACGGAGAACACTGAAGCTTTCTTT. Translation: CASSIPGTENTEAFF.

This clonotype was counted a few times. The V call is TRBV6-1, the J call TRBJ1-5; no firm D call. Trimming pared 7 bases from V and 0 bases from J, leaving 19 bases between. CDR3 length equals 17 residues. Per the germline V gene, CDR1 is MNHNS and CDR2 is SASEGT. CDR3 loop: CASTDPRISDSNQPQHF. The CDR3, as DNA: TGTGCCAGCACCGACCCCCGGATATCGGATAGCAATCAGCCCCAGCATTTT.

This chain uses TRBV3-1 with TRBJ2-1, with D perhaps matching TRBD1 (5 bases). The length of the CDR3 is 16 residues. Germline-derived CDR1 and CDR2 are LGHDT and YNNKEL (reference sequence). V lost 4 bases and J 2 bases, leaving 15 bases between the germline ends. The CDR3 bases are TGTGCCAGCAGCCCGCGACAGAAGTCGACCTACAATGAGCAGTTCTTC. Its protein product is CASSPRQKSTYNEQFF.

This clonotype was picked up many times. This chain links TRBV20-1 with TRBJ1-1; weak D call: TRBD1 (5 bases). CDR3 length equals 14 residues. Germline CDR1 reads DFQATT; CDR2 reads SNEGSKA (reference sequence). Between the trimmed V and J ends, which lost 6 bases and 0 bases, there was a span of 14 bases. The CDR3 nucleotides are TGCAGTGCAACGGGACGGCCAATGAACACTGAAGCTTTCTTT. It encodes CSATGRPMNTEAFF.

V gene TRBV3-1 combines with J gene TRBJ1-2; D gene ambiguous. Trimming left V 5 bases short and J 0 bases short, with 10 bases between. Germline values: CDR1 LGHDT, CDR2 YNNKEL (reference sequence). This CDR3 comprises 14 residues. CDR3 region: CASSAGRPNYGYTF. CDR3 bases: TGTGCCAGCAGCGCCGGGAGACCTAACTATGGCTACACCTTC.

The chain is built from TRBV4-1 and TRBJ2-7; no clear D gene. Germline loops: CDR1 MGHRA, CDR2 YSYEKL. This CDR3 has 15 amino acids. V lost 5 bases, J lost 0 bases, and 14 bases lay in between. This chain's CDR3 is CASSGQKGGSYEQYF. In nucleotides, the CDR3 is TGCGCCAGCAGCGGGCAAAAGGGCGGCTCCTACGAGCAGTACTTC.

The chain combines TRBV2 with TRBJ2-7; D is perhaps TRBD1 or TRBD2 (5 bases each). V lost 4 bases to trimming and J lost 3 bases, with 13 bases between them. CDR3 length equals 14 residues. From germline, CDR1 is SNHLY and CDR2 FYNNEI. The CDR3, as DNA: TGTGCCAGCAGTGTCGGGGCACTGGGCTACGAGCAGTACTTC. Protein: CASSVGALGYEQYF.

The chain couples TRBV14 to TRBJ2-1, with 9 bases aligning to TRBD1. Germline V gene lookup returns CDR1 SGHDN and CDR2 FVKESK. With 1 base clipped from V and 13 bases from J, the junction kept 11 bases outside the gene matches. The CDR3 has 15 amino acids. DNA of the CDR3: TGTGCCAGCAGCCAAGCCTTCCCGGGACAGGGTACTCAGTTCTTC. It yields the protein CASSQAFPGQGTQFF.

This rearrangement joins TRBV29-1 to TRBJ2-2, with D tentatively TRBD2 (7 bases). The CDR3 spans 14 residues. CDR1 is SQVTM, CDR2 ANQGSEA, per germline. V was cut by 4 bases and J by 5 bases, with 14 bases left in between. CDR3 bases: TGCAGCGTTGGAGGGGGGGGATGGACCGGGGAGCTGTTTTTT. Its translation is CSVGGGGWTGELFF.

This clonotype appeared a single time. This sequence joins TRBV7-3 and TRBJ2-6; TRBD2 aligns across 7 bases. With V trimmed by 5 bases and J by 9 bases, 7 bases remained unmatched. The CDR3 has 14 residues. The germline CDR1 and CDR2 sequences are SGHTA and FQGTGA. The chain's CDR3 is CASSLGGDYNVLTF. The CDR3 bases are TGTGCCAGCAGCCTCGGCGGGGACTACAACGTCCTGACTTTC.

This clonotype has a count of ten or more. The CDR3 reads CASNRDSVDGYTF. The CDR3 DNA sequence: TGTGCCAGCAATAGGGATTCAGTCGATGGCTACACCTTC. J is TRBJ1-2 and V is TRBV2; D is ambiguous. There are 13 residues in the CDR3. The V end lost 7 bases, the J end lost 6 bases, and 15 bases lay between the germline ends. Germline CDR1 SNHLY, CDR2 FYNNEI.

At least ten counts were recorded for this clonotype. The chain uses TRBV24-1 and TRBJ2-3, with 14 bases that match TRBD2. V lost 2 bases, J lost 5 bases, and 5 bases stayed unmatched. The germline V gene has CDR1 KGHDR and CDR2 SFDVKD. This CDR3 has 17 residues. The CDR3 nucleotides read TGTGCCACCAGTGATTGGGGACTAGCGGGGGATCTAGATACGCAGTATTTT. It is translated as CATSDWGLAGDLDTQYF.

The chain combines TRBV10-1 with TRBJ2-7; D is perhaps TRBD1 (6 bases). Trimming removed 4 bases from V and 9 bases from J, with 22 bases in between. This CDR3 has 15 residues. Per germline, CDR1 WNHNN and CDR2 SYGVQD (reference sequence). For the CDR3, the DNA is TGCGCCAGCAGTGCGAGGGGACACCGGGCATCGGGGCAGTACTTC. This encodes CASSARGHRASGQYF.

This clonotype occurred a few times. This chain joins TRBV2 and TRBJ1-1; the D is unclear. V lost 7 bases to trimming and J lost 2 bases, with 14 bases between them. The germline V gene encodes CDR1 SNHLY and CDR2 FYNNEI. This CDR3 spans 14 amino acids. The chain's CDR3 is CASIGGGLNTEAFF. CDR3 DNA: TGTGCCAGCATCGGTGGCGGACTCAACACTGAAGCTTTCTTT.

This clonotype was seen ten or more times. The genes are TRBV19 and TRBJ1-1; D is uncertain. This CDR3 is 14 amino acids long. Germline values: CDR1 LNHDA, CDR2 SQIVND (reference sequence). Trimming pared 8 bases from V and 4 bases from J, leaving 17 bases between. The CDR3 region is CASRNDGLITEAFF. Written as DNA, the CDR3 is TGTGCCAGTCGAAACGACGGACTGATCACTGAAGCTTTCTTT.

This clonotype was seen ten or more times. The chain uses TRBV10-3 and TRBJ1-1, with D perhaps matching TRBD1 (5 bases). Deletions cut 8 bases from V and 2 bases from J, with 12 bases between. Germline V gene data show CDR1 as ENHRY and CDR2 as SYGVKD. The CDR3 is 13 amino acids. For the CDR3, the DNA is TGTGCCATCTCGACAGAGAAAAACACTGAAGCTTTCTTT. Translating it yields CAISTEKNTEAFF.

The chain is built from TRBV6-1 and TRBJ2-3; D is perhaps TRBD2 (5 bases). The CDR3 has 14 amino acids. With 4 bases removed from V and 4 bases from J, the gap between germline ends came to 12 bases. Germline CDR1 reads MNHNS; CDR2 reads SASEGT. CDR3 bases: TGTGCCAGCAGTGCAAGGCTAGCTGCAGATACGCAGTATTTT. Its translation is CASSARLAADTQYF.

At least ten counts were recorded for this clonotype. The V and J genes are TRBV19 and TRBJ2-3; D is unresolved. Trimming shortened V by 1 base and J by 1 base, and 15 bases separated the two germline ends. This CDR3 spans 17 amino acids. The germline CDR1 and CDR2 sequences are LNHDA and SQIVND (reference sequence). This CDR3 is CASSIGVGLPGTDTQYF. The CDR3 DNA sequence: TGTGCCAGTAGTATAGGGGTCGGCCTACCCGGCACAGATACGCAGTATTTT.

Ten or more counts support this clonotype. This chain connects TRBV2 to TRBJ2-7; D is possibly TRBD1 or TRBD2 (5 bases each). CDR1 is SNHLY and CDR2 is FYNNEI in the germline V gene. V was shortened by 1 base and J by 4 bases, with 11 bases between the two germline ends. This CDR3 is built from 14 residues. CDR3 residues: CASSEGGIYYEQYF. The DNA of the CDR3 is TGTGCCAGCAGTGAAGGGGGGATTTATTACGAGCAGTACTTC. Full variable domain (missing parts from reference TRBV2 and TRBJ2-7): EPEVTQTPSHQVTQMGQEVILRCVPISNHLYFYWYRQILGQKVEFLVSFYNNEISEKSEIFDDQFSVERPDGSNFTLKIRSTKLEDSAMYFCASSEGGIYYEQYFGPGTRLTVT.

This clonotype was found many times. J is TRBJ2-7 and V is TRBV18, with a possible D match to TRBD1 (6 bases). The CDR3 length is 12 residues. The ends were cut back, 6 bases at V and 5 bases at J, with 11 bases in the middle. The germline CDR1 and CDR2 sequences are KGHSH and LQKENI. The CDR3 DNA is TGTGCCAGCTCGCCCACAGGGAACGAGCAGTACTTC. Protein sequence: CASSPTGNEQYF.